These T cell receptor delta chains were read from a single sample in a study of Vδ1+ human thymocytes. TCRdb called clones anew from the multiplex PCR reads with CATT. The sample has approximately 58,000 delta-chain clones, around 16% seen once. The sample comprised Vdelta1+ gamma-delta thymocytes from the thymus. The receptors derive from a girl under three years old who had congenital heart surgery. The CDR3 runs from the conserved cysteine through the conserved F or W. A D gene is named only where the DNA matches it firmly. Not all rows give a size; the values are once, few, many and, for expanded clones, a class.

d_gene	v_gene	abundance	j_gene	CDR3aa	CDR3nt
TRDD3	TRDV1	NA	TRDJ1	CALGELIPLGEPYTDKLIF	TGTGCTCTTGGGGAACTAATCCCCCTGGGGGAACCGTACACCGATAAACTCATCTTT
NA	TRDV1	few	TRDJ1	CALGERHSWGRLIF	TGTGCTCTTGGGGAGCGGCACAGTTGGGGAAGACTCATCTTT
TRDD3	TRDV1	NA	TRDJ1	CALGDPCHPPGYWGCDKLIF	TGTGCTCTTGGGGACCCTTGCCATCCTCCCGGGTACTGGGGGTGTGATAAACTCATCTTT
TRDD3	TRDV1	NA	TRDJ1	CALGIYPVVSGLGWGIRWTDKLIF	TGTGCCCTTGGGATATACCCCGTCGTCTCGGGTTTGGGCTGGGGGATACGATGGACCGATAAACTCATCTTT
TRDD3	TRDV1	NA	TRDJ1	CALGELFPYWGRYTDKLIF	TGTGCTCTTGGGGAACTATTCCCGTACTGGGGGAGGTACACCGATAAACTCATCTTT
TRDD3	TRDV1	few	TRDJ1	CALGERIYPLLGIQSGTDKLIF	TGTGCTCTTGGGGAACGGATCTACCCTCTACTGGGGATACAAAGTGGTACCGATAAACTCATCTTT
TRDD3	TRDV1	NA	TRDJ1	CALGELTFPTILLGDTGETDKLIF	TGTGCTCTTGGGGAACTCACCTTCCCGACGATTCTACTGGGGGATACAGGAGAGACCGATAAACTCATCTTT
TRDD3	TRDV2	NA	TRDJ1	CASDQYWGILADKLIF	TGTGCCTCTGACCAGTACTGGGGGATACTTGCCGATAAACTCATCTTT
TRDD3	TRDV1	NA	TRDJ1	CALGGRYMGDTRTTDKLIF	TGTGCTCTTGGGGGACGGTATATGGGGGATACCAGGACCACCGATAAACTCATCTTT
NA	TRDV1	NA	TRDJ1	CALGDLRPSSLLGEPNTDKLIF	TGTGCTCTTGGGGACCTGCGGCCTTCCTCCCTTTTGGGGGAACCTAACACCGATAAACTCATCTTT
TRDD3	TRDV1	NA	TRDJ2	CALGERPHVLGDTGLTAQLFF	TGTGCTCTTGGGGAACGGCCCCATGTGCTGGGGGATACGGGGTTGACAGCACAACTCTTCTTT
NA	TRDV1	NA	TRDJ1	CALGEPPRPRLGERVVDKLIF	TGTGCTCTTGGGGAACCCCCTCGTCCTCGACTGGGCGAGAGGGTTGTCGATAAACTCATCTTT
TRDD3	TRDV1	NA	TRDJ1	CALGGLGVVLTGGYPDKLIF	TGTGCTCTTGGTGGCCTCGGTGTAGTGCTTACTGGGGGATACCCCGATAAACTCATCTTT
NA	TRDV1	NA	TRDJ1	CALSDAGGLSYTDKLIF	TGTGCTCTTTCAGATGCCGGGGGACTAAGTTACACTGATAAACTCATCTTT
TRDD3	TRDV1	NA	TRDJ1	CALGEPARSLGAPHTDKLIF	TGTGCTCTTGGGGAACCGGCCCGATCCCTGGGGGCCCCCCACACCGATAAACTCATCTTT
TRDD3	TRDV1	few	TRDJ1	CALGELSCGLGEYTDKLIF	TGTGCTCTTGGGGAACTCTCATGTGGACTGGGGGAATACACCGATAAACTCATCTTT
NA	TRDV1	NA	TRDJ1	CALGEGLLHILGISDKLIF	TGTGCTCTTGGTGAAGGGCTCCTACACATACTGGGTATCTCCGATAAACTCATCTTT
NA	TRDV1	NA	TRDJ1	CALGEVQPAGDDKLIF	TGTGCTCTTGGGGAAGTACAACCCGCTGGGGACGATAAACTCATCTTT
NA	TRDV1	NA	TRDJ1	CALGDFPTKYWVGLSDKLIF	TGTGCTCTTGGGGACTTCCCTACGAAGTACTGGGTAGGGCTTTCCGATAAACTCATCTTT
TRDD3	TRDV1	few	TRDJ1	CALGEYTKFLLLGDTDTDKLIF	TGTGCTCTTGGGGAATATACCAAGTTCCTGCTACTGGGGGATACGGACACCGATAAACTCATCTTT
TRDD2	TRDV1	NA	TRDJ1	CALGEPPPSYRIPRYTDKLIF	TGTGCTCTTGGGGAACCTCCCCCTTCCTACAGGATCCCCCGGTACACCGATAAACTCATCTTT
TRDD3	TRDV1	NA	TRDJ1	CALGEILPPLGEEYTDKLIF	TGTGCTCTTGGGGAAATCCTTCCACCACTGGGGGAGGAATACACCGATAAACTCATCTTT
TRDD3	TRDV2	NA	TRDJ1	CACDTGGCWGYSGLRTDKLIF	TGTGCCTGTGACACCGGGGGCTGTTGGGGATACTCGGGGTTGAGAACCGATAAACTCATCTTT
NA	TRDV1	NA	TRDJ1	CALGEIFLHTGIRQKTHKLIF	TGTGCTCTTGGGGAGATCTTCCTACACACGGGGATACGCCAAAAGACCCATAAACTCATCTTT
NA	TRDV1	few	TRDJ1	CALGELRLPTPYWVTLADKLIF	TGTGCTCTTGGGGAACTACGATTACCTACGCCGTACTGGGTGACGCTCGCCGATAAACTCATCTTT
TRDD3	TRDV1	NA	TRDJ1	CALGERYMPSHRFWGIPDKLIF	TGTGCTCTTGGGGAGAGGTATATGCCTTCTCACCGATTCTGGGGGATACCCGATAAACTCATCTTT
TRDD3	TRDV1	NA	TRDJ1	CALGETSTGAIHTDKLIF	TGTGCTCTTGGGGAAACTAGTACTGGGGCTATCCACACCGATAAACTCATCTTT
TRDD3	TRDV1	few	TRDJ1	CALGEDRTGGYPDKLIF	TGTGCTCTTGGGGAAGATCGTACTGGGGGATACCCCGATAAACTCATCTTT
NA	TRDV1	few	TRDJ1	CALGEPIPTIPWSGGGVVKADKLIF	TGTGCTCTTGGGGAACCCATTCCTACGATCCCTTGGTCTGGAGGGGGAGTAGTAAAAGCCGATAAACTCATCTTT
NA	TRDV1	NA	TRDJ1	CALGEQLGSDAHNNLRTDKLIF	TGTGCTCTTGGGGAACAATTGGGTTCCGACGCACACAATAACCTCAGGACCGATAAACTCATCTTT
NA	TRDV1	few	TRDJ1	CALGDPSPYWEHTDKLIF	TGTGCTCTTGGGGACCCGTCCCCATACTGGGAGCACACCGATAAACTCATCTTT
TRDD3	TRDV1	NA	TRDJ1	CALGELRALRTGGTDKLIF	TGTGCTCTTGGGGAACTAAGGGCTCTGCGGACTGGGGGCACCGATAAACTCATCTTT
TRDD3	TRDV1	NA	TRDJ1	CALGERPPPGGYAGGQPYTDKLIF	TGTGCTCTTGGGGAACGCCCTCCCCCAGGGGGATACGCCGGGGGCCAACCCTACACCGATAAACTCATCTTT
NA	TRDV1	few	TRDJ1	CALGLWGRYGDKLIF	TGTGCTCTTGGGCTTTGGGGAAGATACGGCGATAAACTCATCTTT
NA	TRDV1	few	TRDJ1	CALGNLFPAKLIF	TGTGCTCTTGGGAACCTTTTCCCCGCTAAACTCATCTTT
TRDD3	TRAV29/DV5	NA	TRDJ1	CAASAYTVLGIRADKLIF	TGTGCAGCAAGCGCCTATACGGTGCTGGGGATACGGGCCGATAAACTCATCTTT
TRDD3	TRDV1	few	TRDJ1	CALGDASSWGIPNTDKLIF	TGTGCTCTTGGGGATGCATCCTCCTGGGGGATACCTAACACCGATAAACTCATCTTT
NA	TRDV1	NA	TRDJ1	CALGPLPYRLTDKLIF	TGTGCTCTTGGGCCACTTCCCTACCGGCTCACCGATAAACTCATCTTT
TRDD3	TRDV1	NA	TRDJ1	CALGEGVPANVNLGYCTDKLIF	TGTGCTCTTGGGGAGGGCGTTCCTGCGAACGTCAATCTGGGATACTGCACCGATAAACTCATCTTT
NA	TRDV1	few	TRDJ1	CALGEPPPLRTTFGGGFNTDKLIF	TGTGCTCTTGGGGAACCGCCACCCCTACGTACGACGTTCGGTGGGGGGTTCAACACCGATAAACTCATCTTT
TRDD3	TRDV1	few	TRDJ1	CALGELVRKYWGTTGTDKLIF	TGTGCTCTTGGGGAACTAGTACGCAAGTACTGGGGGACAACAGGCACCGATAAACTCATCTTT
NA	TRDV1	NA	TRDJ1	CALGEAGGNNTDKLIF	TGTGCTCTTGGGGAAGCGGGGGGAAATAACACCGATAAACTCATCTTT
TRDD3	TRDV1	few	TRDJ1	CALGPSYAGTGGYPRGVSYTDKLIF	TGTGCTCTTGGACCTTCCTACGCGGGCACTGGGGGATACCCCCGCGGGGTATCTTACACCGATAAACTCATCTTT
TRDD3	TRDV1	NA	TRDJ1	CALGERAPTLTGGKTDKLIF	TGTGCTCTTGGGGAAAGGGCCCCTACTCTTACTGGGGGAAAAACCGATAAACTCATCTTT
TRDD3	TRDV1	NA	TRDJ1	CALGETPTWGIAGTDKLIF	TGTGCTCTTGGGGAAACTCCTACCTGGGGGATAGCGGGCACCGATAAACTCATCTTT
TRDD2	TRDV1	NA	TRDJ1	CALGDPFLPGIPASKADKLIF	TGTGCTCTTGGGGATCCATTCCTACCAGGGATCCCTGCCTCTAAGGCCGATAAACTCATCTTT
TRDD3	TRDV1	few	TRDJ1	CALGELSVVMGDKADKLIF	TGTGCTCTTGGGGAACTGAGCGTAGTGATGGGGGATAAGGCCGATAAACTCATCTTT
TRDD2	TRDV1	few	TRDJ1	CALGELILPTRTGPLVALISDKLIF	TGTGCTCTTGGGGAACTCATCCTTCCTACGCGTACTGGTCCTTTGGTCGCCCTTATCTCCGATAAACTCATCTTT
NA	TRDV2	few	TRDJ1	CACDDAEGSKLIF	TGTGCCTGTGACGACGCCGAAGGGAGTAAACTCATCTTT
TRDD3	TRDV1	NA	TRDJ1	CALGERLPPYWGQYTDKLIF	TGTGCTCTTGGGGAACGCCTACCCCCTTACTGGGGACAGTACACCGATAAACTCATCTTT
NA	TRDV1	few	TRDJ1	CALGERIHTRWEADKLIF	TGTGCTCTTGGGGAACGAATCCATACGCGATGGGAGGCCGATAAACTCATCTTT
TRDD3	TRDV1	few	TRDJ1	CALGEGPRGYSDKLIF	TGTGCTCTTGGGGAAGGGCCAAGGGGATACTCCGATAAACTCATCTTT
NA	TRDV1	few	TRDJ1	CALGEGCLLNVESYTDKLIF	TGTGCTCTTGGGGAAGGTTGTCTCCTTAACGTGGAATCGTACACCGATAAACTCATCTTT
TRDD3	TRDV2	few	TRDJ1	CACDTLSYWGISFLVGDKLIF	TGTGCCTGTGACACCTTGAGCTACTGGGGGATATCTTTTCTGGTCGGGGATAAACTCATCTTT
NA	TRDV1	few	TRDJ1	CALGEGFPPAEYTDKLIF	TGTGCTCTTGGGGAGGGTTTTCCGCCGGCAGAGTACACCGATAAACTCATCTTT
TRDD3	TRDV1	few	TRDJ1	CALGELGVLGDSFSDKLIF	TGTGCTCTTGGGGAACTCGGCGTACTGGGGGATAGTTTCTCCGATAAACTCATCTTT